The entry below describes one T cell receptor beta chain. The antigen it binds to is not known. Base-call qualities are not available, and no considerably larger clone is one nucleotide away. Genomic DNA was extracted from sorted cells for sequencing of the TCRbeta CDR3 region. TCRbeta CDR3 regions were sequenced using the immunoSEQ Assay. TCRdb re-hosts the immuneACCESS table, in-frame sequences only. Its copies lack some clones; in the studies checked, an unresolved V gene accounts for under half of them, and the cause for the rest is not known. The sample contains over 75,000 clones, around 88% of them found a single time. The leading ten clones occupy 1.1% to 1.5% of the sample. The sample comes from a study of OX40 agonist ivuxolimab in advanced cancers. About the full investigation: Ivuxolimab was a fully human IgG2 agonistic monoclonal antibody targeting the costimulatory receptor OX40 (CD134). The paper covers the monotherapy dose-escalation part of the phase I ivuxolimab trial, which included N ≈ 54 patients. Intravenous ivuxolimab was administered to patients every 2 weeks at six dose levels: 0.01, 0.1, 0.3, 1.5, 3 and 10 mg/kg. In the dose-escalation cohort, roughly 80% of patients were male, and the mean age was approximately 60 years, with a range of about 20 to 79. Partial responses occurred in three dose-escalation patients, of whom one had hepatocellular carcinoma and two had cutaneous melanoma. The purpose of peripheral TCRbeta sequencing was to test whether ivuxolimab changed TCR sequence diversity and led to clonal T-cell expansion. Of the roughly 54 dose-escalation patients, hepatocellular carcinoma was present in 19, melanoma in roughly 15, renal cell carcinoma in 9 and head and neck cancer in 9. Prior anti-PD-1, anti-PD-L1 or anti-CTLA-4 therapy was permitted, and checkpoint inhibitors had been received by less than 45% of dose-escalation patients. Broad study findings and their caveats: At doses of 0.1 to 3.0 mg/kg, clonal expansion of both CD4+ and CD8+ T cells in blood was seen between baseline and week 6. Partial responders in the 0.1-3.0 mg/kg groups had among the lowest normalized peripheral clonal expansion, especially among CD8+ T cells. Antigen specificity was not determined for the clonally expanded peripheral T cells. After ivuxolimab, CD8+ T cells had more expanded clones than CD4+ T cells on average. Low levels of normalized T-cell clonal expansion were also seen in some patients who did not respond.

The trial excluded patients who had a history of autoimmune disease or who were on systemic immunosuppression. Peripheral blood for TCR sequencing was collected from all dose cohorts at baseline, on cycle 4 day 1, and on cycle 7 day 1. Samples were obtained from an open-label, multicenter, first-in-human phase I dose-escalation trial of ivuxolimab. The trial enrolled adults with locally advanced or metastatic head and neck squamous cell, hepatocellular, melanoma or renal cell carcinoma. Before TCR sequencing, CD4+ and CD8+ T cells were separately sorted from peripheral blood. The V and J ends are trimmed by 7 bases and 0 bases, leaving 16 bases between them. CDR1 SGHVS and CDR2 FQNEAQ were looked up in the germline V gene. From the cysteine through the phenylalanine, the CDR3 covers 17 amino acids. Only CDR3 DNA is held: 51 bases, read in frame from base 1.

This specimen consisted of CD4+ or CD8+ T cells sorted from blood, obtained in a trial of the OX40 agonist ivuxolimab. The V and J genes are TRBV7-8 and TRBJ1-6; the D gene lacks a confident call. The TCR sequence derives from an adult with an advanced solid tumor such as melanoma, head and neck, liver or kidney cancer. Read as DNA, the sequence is TGTGCCAGCACCCTTGAGGTGGTCAGCTCCTATAATTCACCCCTCCACTTT. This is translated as CASTLEVVSSYNSPLHF.